The clone carrying this T cell receptor beta chain was seen a few times. TCRdb reprocessed the RACE reads via MiXCR and lists one record per CDR3 protein. The repertoire consists of 360,000 or so distinct CDR3 sequences, with around 6% occurring once and the leading ten covering around 6.1%. These data come from a study of human T cells and chemical hapten exposure. Sample time point: patch test 2, 6 weeks after DPC sensitization. Treatment of the sample: therapeutic diphenylcyclopropenone sensitization with weekly scalp DPC. Sequenced here: whole blood, sampled in connection with sensitization to the hapten diphenylcyclopropenone (DPC). This TCR was recovered from a woman between 18 and 29 years old with alopecia areata. Some clones in this sample may be carry-over from other donors' samples.

CDR3 loop: CASSSSVGTQYF. The CDR3 bases are TGTGCCAGCAGCTCCTCAGTCGGTACGCAGTATTTT. J is TRBJ2-3 and V is TRBV12-3 or TRBV12-4; D is undetermined. Trimming removed 6 bases at V and 8 bases at J, with 12 bases between. The CDR3 runs to 12 residues.